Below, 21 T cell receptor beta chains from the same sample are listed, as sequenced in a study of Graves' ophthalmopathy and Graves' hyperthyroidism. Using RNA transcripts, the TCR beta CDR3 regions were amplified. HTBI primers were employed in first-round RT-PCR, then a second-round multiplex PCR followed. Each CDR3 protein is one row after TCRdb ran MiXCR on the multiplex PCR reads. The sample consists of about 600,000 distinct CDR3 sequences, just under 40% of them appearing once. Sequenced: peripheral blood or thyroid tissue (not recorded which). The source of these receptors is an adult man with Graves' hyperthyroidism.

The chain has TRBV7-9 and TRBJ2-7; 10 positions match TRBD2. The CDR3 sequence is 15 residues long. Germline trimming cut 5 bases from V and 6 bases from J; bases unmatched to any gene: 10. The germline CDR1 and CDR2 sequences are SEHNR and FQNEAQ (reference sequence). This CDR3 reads CASSRRPGLAPEQYF. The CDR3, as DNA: TGTGCCAGCAGCCGACGACCGGGACTAGCGCCCGAGCAGTACTTC.

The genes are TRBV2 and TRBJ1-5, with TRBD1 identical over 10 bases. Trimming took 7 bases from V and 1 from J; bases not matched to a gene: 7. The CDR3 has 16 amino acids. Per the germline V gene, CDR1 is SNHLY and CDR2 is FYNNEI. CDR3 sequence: CASTRDRGGSNQPQHF. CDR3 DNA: TGTGCCAGCACGCGGGACAGGGGTGGGAGCAATCAGCCCCAGCATTTT.

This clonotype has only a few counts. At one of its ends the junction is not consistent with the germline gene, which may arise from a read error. Written as DNA, the CDR3 is TGTGCTAGCAGCTGGGGACCCGGCGGTGGGAGGGATACGCAGTATTTT. It codes for CASSWGPGGGRDTQYF. The V call is TRBV7-7, the J call TRBJ2-3; perhaps TRBD2 as D (6 bases). The CDR3 covers 16 residues. Per germline, CDR1 SSHAT and CDR2 FNYEAQ (reference sequence).

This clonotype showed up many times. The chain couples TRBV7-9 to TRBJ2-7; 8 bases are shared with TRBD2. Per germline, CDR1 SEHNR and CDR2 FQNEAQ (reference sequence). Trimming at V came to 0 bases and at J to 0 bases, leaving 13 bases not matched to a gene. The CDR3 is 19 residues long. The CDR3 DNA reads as TGTGCCAGCAGCTTAGCGACGGGGGGGACCAGGGTCTTCTCCTACGAGCAGTACTTC. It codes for CASSLATGGTRVFSYEQYF. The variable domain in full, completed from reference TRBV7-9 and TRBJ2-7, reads DTGVSQNPRHKITKRGQNVTFRCDPISEHNRLYWYRQTLGQGPEFLTYFQNEAQLEKSRLLSDRFSAERPKGSFSTLEIQRTEQGDSAMYLCASSLATGGTRVFSYEQYFGPGTRLTVT.

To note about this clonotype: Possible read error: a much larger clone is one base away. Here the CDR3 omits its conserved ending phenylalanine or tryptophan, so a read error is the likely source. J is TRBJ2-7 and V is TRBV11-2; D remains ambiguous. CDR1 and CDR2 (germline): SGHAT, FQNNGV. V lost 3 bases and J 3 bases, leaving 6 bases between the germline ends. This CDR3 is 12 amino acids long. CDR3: CASSFNYYEQYL. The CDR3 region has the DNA TGTGCCAGCAGCTTTAACTACTACGAGCAGTACCTC.

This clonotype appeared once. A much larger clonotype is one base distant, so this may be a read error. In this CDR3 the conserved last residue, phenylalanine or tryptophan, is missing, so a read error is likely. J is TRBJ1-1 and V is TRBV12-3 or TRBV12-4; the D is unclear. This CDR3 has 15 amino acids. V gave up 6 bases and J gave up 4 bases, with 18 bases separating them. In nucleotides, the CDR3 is TGTGCCAGCAGATCAGAATGGACGGGAAGCACTGAAGCTTTCTCT. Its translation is CASRSEWTGSTEAFS.

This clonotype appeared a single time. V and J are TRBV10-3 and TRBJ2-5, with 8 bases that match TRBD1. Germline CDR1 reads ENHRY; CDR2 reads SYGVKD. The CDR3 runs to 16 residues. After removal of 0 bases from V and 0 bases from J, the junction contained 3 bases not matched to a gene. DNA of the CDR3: TGTGCCATCAGTGAGTCGGACAGGGTGCACCAAGAGACCCAGTACTTC. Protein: CAISESDRVHQETQYF.

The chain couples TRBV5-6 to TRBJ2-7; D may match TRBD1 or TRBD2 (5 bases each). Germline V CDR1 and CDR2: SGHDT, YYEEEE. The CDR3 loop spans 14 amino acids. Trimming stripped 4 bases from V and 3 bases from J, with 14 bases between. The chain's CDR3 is CASSPTGTDYEQYF. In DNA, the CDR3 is TGTGCCAGCAGCCCTACCGGGACCGACTACGAGCAGTACTTC.

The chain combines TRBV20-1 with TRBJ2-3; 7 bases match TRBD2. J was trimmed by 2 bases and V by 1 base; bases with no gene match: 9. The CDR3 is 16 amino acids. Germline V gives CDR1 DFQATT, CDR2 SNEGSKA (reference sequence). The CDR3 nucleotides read TGCAGTGCTAGAGTCCAAGCGGGGCCATACACAGATACGCAGTATTTT. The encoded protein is CSARVQAGPYTDTQYF.

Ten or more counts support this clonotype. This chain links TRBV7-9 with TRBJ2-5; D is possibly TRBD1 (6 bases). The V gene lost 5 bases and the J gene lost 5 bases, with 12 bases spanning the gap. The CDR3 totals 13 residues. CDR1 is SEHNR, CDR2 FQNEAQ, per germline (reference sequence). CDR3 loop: CASSPRGWETQYF. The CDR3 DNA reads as TGTGCCAGCAGCCCCAGGGGTTGGGAGACCCAGTACTTC.

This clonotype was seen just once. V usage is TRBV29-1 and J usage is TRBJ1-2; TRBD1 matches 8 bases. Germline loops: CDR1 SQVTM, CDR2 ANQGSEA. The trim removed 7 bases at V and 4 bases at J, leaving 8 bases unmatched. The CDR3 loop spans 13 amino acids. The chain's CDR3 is CSARTGIAYGYTF. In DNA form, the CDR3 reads TGCAGCGCCCGGACAGGGATCGCCTATGGCTACACCTTC.

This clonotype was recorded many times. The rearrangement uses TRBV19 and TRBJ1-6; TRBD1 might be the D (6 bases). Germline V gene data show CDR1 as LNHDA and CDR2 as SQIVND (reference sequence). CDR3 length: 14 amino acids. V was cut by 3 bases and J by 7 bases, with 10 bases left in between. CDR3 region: CASSILGANSPLHF. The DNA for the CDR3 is TGTGCCAGTAGTATCCTGGGGGCAAATTCACCCCTCCACTTT.

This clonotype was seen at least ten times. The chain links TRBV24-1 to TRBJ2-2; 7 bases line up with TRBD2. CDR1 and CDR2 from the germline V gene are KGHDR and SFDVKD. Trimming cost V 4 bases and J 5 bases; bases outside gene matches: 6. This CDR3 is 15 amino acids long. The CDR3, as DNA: TGTGCCACCAGTGAAGCGCGGGGGAGAACCGGGGAGCTGTTTTTT. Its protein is CATSEARGRTGELFF.

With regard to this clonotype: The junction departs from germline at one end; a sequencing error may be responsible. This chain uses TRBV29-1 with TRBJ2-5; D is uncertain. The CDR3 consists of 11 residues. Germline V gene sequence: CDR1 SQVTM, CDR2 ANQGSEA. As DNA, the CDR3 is TGCAGCGTTGACAGAGAAGAAACCCACTACTTC. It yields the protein CSVDREETHYF.

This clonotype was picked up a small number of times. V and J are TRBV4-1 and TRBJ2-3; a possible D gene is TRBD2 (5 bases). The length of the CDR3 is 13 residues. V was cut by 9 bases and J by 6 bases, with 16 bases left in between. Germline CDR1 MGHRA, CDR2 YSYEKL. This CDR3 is CASRAIATDTQYF. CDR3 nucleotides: TGCGCCAGTCGCGCGATAGCGACCGATACGCAGTATTTT.

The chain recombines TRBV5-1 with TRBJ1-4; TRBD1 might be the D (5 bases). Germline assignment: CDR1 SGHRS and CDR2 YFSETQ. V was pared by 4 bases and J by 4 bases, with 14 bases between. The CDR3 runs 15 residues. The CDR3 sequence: CASSPGLAVNEKLFF. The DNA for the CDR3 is TGCGCCAGCAGCCCGGGGCTAGCTGTTAATGAAAAACTGTTTTTT.

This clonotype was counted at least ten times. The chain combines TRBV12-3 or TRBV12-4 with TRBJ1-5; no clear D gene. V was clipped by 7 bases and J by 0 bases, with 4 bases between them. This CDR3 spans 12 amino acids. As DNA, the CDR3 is TGTGCCAGCAAATATAGCAATCAGCCCCAGCATTTT. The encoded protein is CASKYSNQPQHF.

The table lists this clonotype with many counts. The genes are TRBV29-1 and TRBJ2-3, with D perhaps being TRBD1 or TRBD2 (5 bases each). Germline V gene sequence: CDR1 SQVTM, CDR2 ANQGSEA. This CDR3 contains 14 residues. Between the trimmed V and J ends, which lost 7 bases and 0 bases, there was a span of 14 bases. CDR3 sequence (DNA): TGCAGCGCCGGACATGGGACCAGCACAGATACGCAGTATTTT. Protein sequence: CSAGHGTSTDTQYF.

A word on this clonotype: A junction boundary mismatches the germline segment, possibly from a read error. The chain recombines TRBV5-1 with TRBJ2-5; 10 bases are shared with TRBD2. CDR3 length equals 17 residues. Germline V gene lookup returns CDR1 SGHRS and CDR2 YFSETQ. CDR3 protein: CASGFGLAVLGGETQYF. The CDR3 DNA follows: TGCGCCAGCGGCTTTGGACTAGCGGTCCTTGGCGGCGAGACCCAGTACTTC. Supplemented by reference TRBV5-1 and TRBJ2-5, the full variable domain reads KAGVTQTPRYLIKTRGQQVTLSCSPISGHRSVSWYQQTPGQGLQFLFEYFSETQRNKGNFPGRFSGRQFSNSRSEMNVSTLELGDSALYLCASGFGLAVLGGETQYFGPGTRLLVL.

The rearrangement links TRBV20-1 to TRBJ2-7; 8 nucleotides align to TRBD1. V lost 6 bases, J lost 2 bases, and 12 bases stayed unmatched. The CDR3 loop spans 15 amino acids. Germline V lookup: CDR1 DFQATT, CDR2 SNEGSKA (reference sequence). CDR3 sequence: CSAGPRTGSPYEQYF. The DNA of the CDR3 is TGCAGTGCCGGCCCTCGGACAGGGAGCCCCTACGAGCAGTACTTC.

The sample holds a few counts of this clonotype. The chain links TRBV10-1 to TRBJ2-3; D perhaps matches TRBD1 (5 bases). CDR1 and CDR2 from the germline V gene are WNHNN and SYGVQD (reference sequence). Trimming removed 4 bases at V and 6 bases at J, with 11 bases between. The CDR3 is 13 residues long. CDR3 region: CASSGQGEDTQYF. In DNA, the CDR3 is TGCGCCAGCAGTGGCCAGGGTGAGGATACGCAGTATTTT.